This TCR beta chain was obtained from a study of blood T cell repertoires in COVID-19. This CDR3 is built from 12 residues. Germline V gene sequence: CDR1 MDHEN, CDR2 SYDVKM. V was clipped by 2 bases and J by 4 bases, with 6 bases between them. Method: immunoSEQ multiplex PCR; TCRdb's copy keeps in-frame clones and lacks some. The sample includes roughly 260,000 clones, roughly nine tenths of them seen just once. The source of this sequence is a human donor in a cohort exposed to, infected with or recovered from COVID-19 (not recorded which). The donor label of this sample is uncertain. The sequenced sample was PBMCs or T cells enriched from blood (not recorded which). This sequence joins TRBV28 and TRBJ2-7, with D uncertain. CDR3 sequence reads: CASSLRSYEQYF. The CDR3 region has the DNA TGTGCCAGCAGTTTAAGGAGTTACGAGCAGTACTTC.